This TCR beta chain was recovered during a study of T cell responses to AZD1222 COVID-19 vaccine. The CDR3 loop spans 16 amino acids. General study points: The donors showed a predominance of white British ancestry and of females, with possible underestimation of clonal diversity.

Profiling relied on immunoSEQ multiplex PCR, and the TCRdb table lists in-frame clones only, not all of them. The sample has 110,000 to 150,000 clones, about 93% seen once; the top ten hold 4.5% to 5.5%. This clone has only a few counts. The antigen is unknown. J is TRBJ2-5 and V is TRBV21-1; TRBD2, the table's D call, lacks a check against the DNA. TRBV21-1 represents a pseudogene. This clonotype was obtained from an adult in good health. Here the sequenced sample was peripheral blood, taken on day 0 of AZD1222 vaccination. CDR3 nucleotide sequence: TGTGCCAGCAGCAAAGGGGAGCGTTCCACCCAAGAGACCCAGTACTTC. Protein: CASSKGERSTQETQYF.